These T cell receptor beta chains were read from a single sample in a study of beta chain features in type 1 diabetes. Profiling relied on immunoSEQ multiplex PCR, and the TCRdb table lists in-frame clones only, not all of them. The data show about 170,000 clones, with approximately 8.4% seen just once and roughly 0.46% held by the top ten. Source material: central memory CD4+ T cells from blood. Source of these receptors: a man aged 18-30 years with type 1 diabetes. Each CDR3 is given with its conserved first and last residue. A D gene is named only where the DNA matches it firmly. Clone size appears in some rows only: once, few, many, or a class for an expanded clone.

abundance	d_gene	v_gene	j_gene	CDR3nt	CDR3aa
many	TRBD2	TRBV4-2	TRBJ2-1	TGTGCCAGCAGCCAAGATCGAAGCGGGAGGATCAATGAGCAGTTCTTC	CASSQDRSGRINEQFF
many	-	TRBV27	TRBJ2-3	TGTGCCAGTCACAGGGCCAGCACAGATACGCAGTATTTT	CASHRASTDTQYF
few	TRBD2	TRBV15	TRBJ2-3	TGTGCCACCAGCGGGGACTACTACACAGATACGCAGTATTTT	CATSGDYYTDTQYF
-	-	TRBV7-9	TRBJ1-2	TGTGCCAGCAGTCAGTCGAACTATGGCTACACCTTC	CASSQSNYGYTF
few	TRBD1	TRBV27	TRBJ2-7	TGTGCCAGCAGTTCAGCAGGGACAGGGGTAGTGCAGTACTTC	CASSSAGTGVVQYF
-	-	TRBV6-5	TRBJ1-1	TGTGCCAGCAGTTACTCATATTCCAGGCTGAACACTGAAGCTTTCTTT	CASSYSYSRLNTEAFF
few	TRBD1	TRBV28	TRBJ1-1	TGTGCCAGCAGTTCCCCGGGACAGGGGTATACTGAAGCTTTCTTT	CASSSPGQGYTEAFF
few	TRBD1	TRBV6-6	TRBJ2-5	TGTGCCAGCAGTTACGCAGGGGGTCCTAAGACCCAGTACTTC	CASSYAGGPKTQYF
-	-	TRBV2	TRBJ2-7	TGTGCCAGGGAAAAGAACCAGGGTTACGAGCAGTACTTC	CAREKNQGYEQYF
few	TRBD1	TRBV4-2	TRBJ2-5	TGTGCCAGCTCGTCGCAGGGGGCATCAGAGACCCAGTACTTC	CASSSQGASETQYF
-	-	TRBV4-1	TRBJ2-1	TGCGCCAGCAGCCAAGGCTACTCCCTGCATGAGCAGTTCTTC	CASSQGYSLHEQFF
-	-	TRBV18	TRBJ2-3	TGTGCCAGCTCCGTCAGGGGAAATACGCAGTATTTT	CASSVRGNTQYF
few	TRBD1	TRBV15	TRBJ2-3	TGTGCCACCAGCAGCGACCAGGGACAGGGCACAGATACGCAGTATTTT	CATSSDQGQGTDTQYF
-	-	TRBV6-5	TRBJ1-2	TGTGCCAGCAGTTTGGGTTCCAGGAACTATGGCTACACCTTC	CASSLGSRNYGYTF